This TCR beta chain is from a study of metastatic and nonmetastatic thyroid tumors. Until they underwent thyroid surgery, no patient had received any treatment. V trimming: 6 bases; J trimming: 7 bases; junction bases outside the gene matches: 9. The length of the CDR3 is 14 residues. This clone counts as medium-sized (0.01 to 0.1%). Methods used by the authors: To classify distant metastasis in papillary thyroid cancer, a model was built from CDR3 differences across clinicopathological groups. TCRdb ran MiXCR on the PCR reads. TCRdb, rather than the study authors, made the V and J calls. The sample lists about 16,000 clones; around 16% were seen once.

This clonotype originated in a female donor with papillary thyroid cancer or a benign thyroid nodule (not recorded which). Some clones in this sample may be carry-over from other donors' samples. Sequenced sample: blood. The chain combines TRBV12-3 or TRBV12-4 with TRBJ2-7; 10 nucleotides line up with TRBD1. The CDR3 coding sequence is TGTGCCAGCAGCCGCAAGGGACAGGGGTGGGAGCAGTACTTC. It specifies CASSRKGQGWEQYF.